Presented here are 16 T cell receptor beta chains from one specimen sequenced in a study of tumor and adjacent non-tumor tissue in lung cancer. TCRbeta libraries were built with three rounds of nested PCR, modified from ARM-PCR. One entry per CDR3 protein, called by TCRdb with MiXCR from the multiplex PCR reads. The sample includes 91,000 or so distinct CDR3 sequences, 65% to 75% of them seen just once. This sample's RNA came from whole unsorted tissue. Material for sequencing was lung tumor tissue. The receptors were gathered from a man aged 55 to 70 with non-small cell lung cancer.

The genes are TRBV18 and TRBJ2-2; D uncertain. V was trimmed by 0 bases and J by 4 bases, leaving 3 bases between them. The CDR3 contains 13 residues. The V gene's germline CDR1 is KGHSH and CDR2 LQKENI. As DNA, the CDR3 is TGTGCCAGCTCACCACCGATCACCGGGGAGCTGTTTTTT. It is translated as CASSPPITGELFF.

Comments on this clonotype: This clone may be a read error of a much larger clone one base away. The chain joins TRBV7-9 to TRBJ2-7; a possible D gene is TRBD1 (6 bases). The CDR3 is 14 residues long. The germline CDR1 and CDR2 sequences are SEHNR and FQNEAQ (reference sequence). V was pared by 7 bases and J by 3 bases, with 16 bases between. CDR3 nucleotides: TGTGCCAGCAATCCCCGGGACAAAATCTACGAGCAGTACTTC. Translating gives CASNPRDKIYEQYF.

The CDR3 here is CVSSLGWTEAFF. The CDR3 DNA sequence: TGTGTAAGCAGCTTAGGATGGACTGAAGCTTTCTTT. The J gene is TRBJ1-1, the V gene TRBV7-9, with D unclear. Germline CDR1 is SEHNR and CDR2 is FQNEAQ (reference sequence). The CDR3 has 12 residues.

This clonotype was found a few times. With a much larger clone just one base away, this may be a read error. The V call is TRBV12-3 or TRBV12-4, the J call TRBJ2-2; TRBD1 matches at 11 bases. This CDR3 has 14 amino acids. The V segment lost 8 bases and the J segment 5 bases; nucleotides outside the gene matches: 4. The CDR3 sequence is CASRDRGGTGELFF. As DNA, the CDR3 is TGTGCCAGCCGGGACAGGGGGGGAACCGGGGAGCTGTTTTTT.

In this sample, this clonotype turned up many times. This rearrangement joins TRBV5-8 to TRBJ2-5, with 13 bases identical to TRBD2. J was trimmed by 2 bases and V by 4 bases; bases with no gene match: 5. The CDR3 consists of 16 residues. Per germline, CDR1 SGHTS and CDR2 YDEGEE. CDR3 sequence reads: CASSLGLAGVQETQYF. CDR3 sequence (DNA): TGTGCCAGCAGCCTAGGACTAGCGGGAGTTCAAGAGACCCAGTACTTC.

On this clonotype: A much larger clone lies a single base off, so this may be a read error. V and J are TRBV20-1 and TRBJ2-1, with TRBD2 matching 11 bases. Germline V CDR1 and CDR2: DFQATT, SNEGSKA (reference sequence). V lost 4 bases and J lost 10; bases outside the gene matches: 15. The CDR3 runs 16 residues. The CDR3 coding sequence is TGCAGTGCTACCCGCGCAGGCACTAGCGGGAGTCAAGAGCAGTTCTTC. It is translated as CSATRAGTSGSQEQFF.

Note on this clonotype: The conserved final phenylalanine or tryptophan is absent from the CDR3, which likely points to a read error. This chain uses TRBV20-1 with TRBJ2-7; TRBD1 matches at 7 bases. CDR1 and CDR2 from the germline V gene are DFQATT and SNEGSKA (reference sequence). The V gene end was trimmed by 5 bases and the J gene end by 3 bases; junction bases not matched to a gene: 10. This CDR3 contains 14 residues. CDR3 region: CSALRQGRGYEQYL. CDR3 nucleotides: TGCAGTGCTCTTCGACAGGGTAGGGGCTACGAGCAGTACCTC.

V usage is TRBV6-5 and J usage is TRBJ2-5, with 7 bases matching TRBD2. Germline CDR1 MNHEY, CDR2 SVGAGI. The CDR3 contains 16 residues. V was pared by 7 bases and J by 2 bases, with 13 bases of the junction left unmatched. The CDR3 is CASTQSWGGMQETQYF. The CDR3 nucleotides are TGTGCCAGCACCCAGAGTTGGGGGGGTATGCAAGAGACCCAGTACTTC.

This clonotype was observed a few times. A much larger clone differs by one base, so this may be a read error. The chain uses TRBV6-2 or TRBV6-3 and TRBJ2-6; TRBD1 agrees at 9 bases. Germline values: CDR1 MNHEY, CDR2 SVGEGT. CDR3 length: 18 amino acids. Written as DNA, the CDR3 is TGTGCCGGCAGCACGGTACAGGGGGCGCCGATTGGGGCCAACGTCCTGACTTTC. This codes for CAGSTVQGAPIGANVLTF.

This clonotype was counted many times. The chain is built from TRBV21-1 and TRBJ1-1. TRBV21-1 is a listed pseudogene. The CDR3 extends over 18 amino acids. In DNA, the CDR3 is TGTGCCAGCAGCACCTCCCGGACCCGCCAGCCAGAGGACACTGAAGCTTTCTTT. This sequence encodes CASSTSRTRQPEDTEAFF.

The rearrangement links TRBV11-2 to TRBJ2-1; D possibly matches TRBD1 or TRBD2 (5 bases each). V lost 3 bases, J lost 10 bases, and 25 bases lay in between. Germline CDR1 is SGHAT and CDR2 is FQNNGV. The CDR3 covers 17 residues. Written as DNA, the CDR3 is TGTGCCAGCAGCTTTGTGGGGGAACTGCCTCATCGAGGGGAGCAGTTCTTC. It translates to CASSFVGELPHRGEQFF.

Turning to this clonotype: A much bigger clone sits one base away, suggesting this may be a read error. This CDR3 is missing its conserved last phenylalanine or tryptophan, likely due to a read error. V and J are TRBV6-5 and TRBJ1-2, with D unresolved. The CDR3 has 14 residues. Trimming cost V 6 bases and J 4 bases, with 15 bases left between them. CDR1 MNHEY and CDR2 SVGAGI come from the germline V gene. CDR3 DNA sequence: TGTGCCAGCAGCCCGGGAGTCCGAGGCTATGGCTACACCCTC. This gives the protein CASSPGVRGYGYTL.

V usage is TRBV5-4 and J usage is TRBJ2-5; TRBD2 agrees at 9 bases. CDR1 is SGHNT, CDR2 YYREEE, per germline (reference sequence). The CDR3 consists of 17 residues. The V segment lost 4 bases and the J segment 5 bases; nucleotides outside the gene matches: 15. The CDR3 is CASSPMWPSGAGETQYF. The CDR3 DNA is TGTGCCAGCAGCCCGATGTGGCCTAGCGGGGCTGGGGAGACCCAGTACTTC.

To note about this clonotype: A much larger clone differs by one base, so this may be a read error. This sequence joins TRBV5-6 and TRBJ2-5; D unclear. V was trimmed by 1 base and J by 2 bases, leaving 12 bases between them. This CDR3 comprises 15 residues. From germline, CDR1 is SGHDT and CDR2 YYEEEE. Here the CDR3 DNA reads TGTGCCAGCAGCTTGTCGGGCCCGTCACAAGAGACCCAGTACTTC. Protein: CASSLSGPSQETQYF.

As regards this clonotype: Just one base apart from a much larger clone, this may be a read error. This chain uses TRBV20-1 with TRBJ2-1; D could derive from TRBD1 or TRBD2 (5 bases each). This CDR3 is built from 15 residues. Germline V gives CDR1 DFQATT, CDR2 SNEGSKA (reference sequence). CDR3 residues: CSAREEGFSYNEQLF. The CDR3 coding sequence is TGCAGTGCTAGAGAAGAGGGGTTTTCCTACAATGAGCAGTTATTC.

The V and J genes are TRBV6-2 or TRBV6-3 and TRBJ2-2, with D maybe TRBD2 (7 bases). CDR1 and CDR2 (germline): MNHEY, SVGEGT. Deletions cut 7 bases from V and 0 bases from J, with 15 bases between. The CDR3 contains 16 residues. The CDR3 DNA is TGTGCCAGCAAGGAGAGGGGGGGATCGAACACCGGGGAGCTGTTTTTT. As protein: CASKERGGSNTGELFF.